Listed below are T cell receptor beta chains from one sample, sequenced in a study of memory CD4+ T cells and cytomegalovirus serostatus. Repertoires were generated with immunoSEQ multiplex PCR, while TCRdb's copy carries only in-frame clones and drops some. The sample holds fewer than 75,000 clones, around 79% seen once. The sequenced sample consisted of memory CD4+ T cells from blood. These receptors were obtained from an adult in good health and CMV-seronegative. Each CDR3 is given with its conserved first and last residue. The order of the fields is V gene, J gene, CDR3 protein.

>TRBV7-9|TRBJ1-2
CASSLGSSVGSGYTF
>TRBV5-1|TRBJ2-7
CASSVQRGYEQYF
>TRBV13|TRBJ2-7
CASSHRGGARDEQYF
>TRBV12-5|TRBJ1-1
CASAPRIYTEAFF
>TRBV6-6|TRBJ1-6
CASSYAGQGYSPLHF
>TRBV5-4|TRBJ1-2
CASSLALRGGDGYTF
>TRBV7-9|TRBJ1-1
CASSFTENTEAFF
>TRBV9|TRBJ1-5
CASSVGEGQPQHF
>TRBV18|TRBJ1-5
CASSPNFTLRGNQPQHF
>TRBV14|TRBJ1-2
CASSQGGARVIGYTF
>TRBV20-1|TRBJ2-3
CSARVGNTQYF